This TCR beta chain derives from a study of blood T cells in healthy people across ages. Study at large: The template switching approach captured approximately one barcoded beta molecule for every two T cells.

Study-level points and caveats: Using unsorted PBMCs precluded a conclusive naive versus antigen-experienced comparison. With age, beta diversity per million T cells declined roughly linearly, significantly by approximately 40.

The authors ran a second PCR of about 7 to 11 cycles using a sample-barcoded 5' primer and a J-beta primer mix. TCRdb itself ran the 5' RACE reads through MiXCR, one entry per CDR3 protein. The sample has some 690,000 distinct CDR3 sequences; over 20% are singletons. This clonotype came up a few times. Its target is unknown. CDR1 DFQATT and CDR2 SNEGSKA come from the germline V gene (reference sequence). The CDR3 spans 14 residues. V was clipped by 5 bases and J by 5 bases; unmatched bases: 11. Input material: blood. The J gene is TRBJ2-5, the V gene TRBV20-1; 7 bases fit TRBD2. The sequence was obtained from a man between 65 and 80 years old in good health. The CDR3 here is CSARRLAGLETQYF. In nucleotides, the CDR3 is TGCAGTGCTCGCCGACTAGCCGGGTTGGAGACCCAGTACTTC.